This T cell receptor beta chain was sequenced for a study of response to subunit inactivated influenza vaccine. A single record per CDR3 protein comes from TCRdb applying MiXCR to the RT-PCR reads. This table holds 540,000 or so distinct CDR3 sequences, over 10% found once. CDR3 length: 14 residues. V lost 1 base, J lost 3 bases, and 10 bases lay in between. Germline V lookup: CDR1 LGHDT, CDR2 YNNKEL (reference sequence). Study-level results: Each seasonal influenza vaccination recruits few new T cells, the authors suggested.

This clonotype was recorded at least ten times. Its antigen is unknown. This sequence joins TRBV3-1 and TRBJ2-7, with D perhaps given as TRBD1 or TRBD2 (5 bases each). The receptor's source is a man aged 50 to 59 who received an inactivated influenza vaccine. The source material was PBMCs from blood, sampled 45 days after vaccination. This CDR3 reads CASSQGGTGYEQYF. CDR3 sequence (DNA): TGTGCCAGCAGCCAAGGTGGGACCGGCTACGAGCAGTACTTC.